This TCR beta chain was captured by sequencing in a study of T cells after yellow fever vaccination. TCRdb re-analysed the 5' RACE reads in MiXCR, keeping a single row per CDR3 protein. Of about 30,000 distinct CDR3 sequences in the sample, 3.5% to 5% are singletons; the top ten hold about 47%. Germline CDR1 SGHNT, CDR2 YYREEE (reference sequence). Trimming cost V 7 bases and J 7 bases, with 9 bases left between them. The CDR3 is made up of 11 amino acids. This sequence originates from a man aged 25 to 45 who received the YFV17D yellow fever vaccine. The chain recombines TRBV5-4 with TRBJ2-1; D is possibly TRBD1 (6 bases). The sample consisted of CD8+ T cells sorted from PBMCs, taken 5 days after the yellow fever booster vaccination. The CDR3 loop is CASQGRNEQFF. DNA for the CDR3: TGTGCCAGCCAGGGGAGAAATGAGCAGTTCTTC.